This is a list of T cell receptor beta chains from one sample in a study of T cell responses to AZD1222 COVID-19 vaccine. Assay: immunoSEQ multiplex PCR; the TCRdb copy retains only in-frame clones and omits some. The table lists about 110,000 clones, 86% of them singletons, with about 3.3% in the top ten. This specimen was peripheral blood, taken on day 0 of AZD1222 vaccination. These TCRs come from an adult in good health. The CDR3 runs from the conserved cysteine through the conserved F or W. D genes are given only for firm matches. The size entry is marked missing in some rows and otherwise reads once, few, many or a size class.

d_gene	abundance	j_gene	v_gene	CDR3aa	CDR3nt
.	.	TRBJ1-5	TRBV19	CASSRGFGQPQHF	TGTGCCAGTAGTCGGGGATTCGGTCAGCCCCAGCATTTT
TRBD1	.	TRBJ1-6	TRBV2	CASSDRVGSPLHF	TGTGCCTCCTCGGACAGGGTGGGATCACCCCTCCACTTT
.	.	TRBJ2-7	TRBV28	CVSKSSYEQYF	TGTGTCTCGAAGAGCTCCTACGAGCAGTACTTC
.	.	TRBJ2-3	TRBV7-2	CASSLGPGAISNTQYF	TGTGCCAGCAGCCTAGGGCCGGGGGCTATTTCAAATACGCAGTATTTT
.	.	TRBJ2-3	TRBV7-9	CASSLGGPIPRTDTQYF	TGTGCCAGCAGCTTAGGTGGGCCTATCCCTCGCACAGATACGCAGTATTTT
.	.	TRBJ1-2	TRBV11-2	CASSPPLGGLRGYTF	TGTGCCAGCAGCCCGCCCTTGGGGGGGCTACGGGGCTACACCTTC
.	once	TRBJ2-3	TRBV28	CASSLVPPGGWRPDTQYF	TGTGCCAGCAGTTTAGTCCCCCCTGGAGGCTGGAGACCAGATACGCAGTATTTT
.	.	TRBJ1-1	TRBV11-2	CASSSADLLVGAEAFF	TGTGCCAGCAGCTCTGCGGACCTCCTTGTTGGGGCTGAAGCTTTCTTT
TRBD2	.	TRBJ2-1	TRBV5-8	CASSELAGVGNEQFF	TGTGCCAGCAGCGAACTAGCGGGGGTTGGAAATGAGCAGTTCTTC
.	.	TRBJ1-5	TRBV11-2	CASSLVGRGNQPQHF	TGTGCCAGCAGCTTAGTGGGTCGCGGCAATCAGCCCCAGCATTTT
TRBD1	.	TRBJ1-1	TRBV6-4	CASSRDRNTEAFF	TGTGCCAGCAGTAGGGACAGGAACACTGAAGCTTTCTTT
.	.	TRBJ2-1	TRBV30	CAWSGQGARGVQFF	TGTGCCTGGAGTGGGCAGGGCGCCAGGGGCGTGCAGTTCTTC
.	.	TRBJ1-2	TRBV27	CASSPRLDVGGYTF	TGTGCCAGCAGCCCCCGACTGGACGTCGGGGGCTACACCTTC
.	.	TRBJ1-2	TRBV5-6	CASSLKRTYGYTF	TGTGCCAGCAGCCTGAAGAGGACATATGGCTACACCTTC
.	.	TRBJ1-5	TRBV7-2	CASSLRAENQPQHF	TGTGCCAGCAGCTTAAGGGCAGAAAATCAGCCCCAGCATTTT
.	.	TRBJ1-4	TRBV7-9	CASSLVGSNEKLFF	TGTGCCAGCAGCTTAGTAGGGTCTAATGAAAAACTGTTTTTT
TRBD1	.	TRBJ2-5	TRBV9	CASSQMDRAKETQYF	TGTGCCAGCAGCCAGATGGACAGGGCAAAAGAGACCCAGTACTTC
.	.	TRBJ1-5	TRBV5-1	CASSLEAGKGQLQHF	TGCGCCAGCAGCTTGGAGGCAGGGAAAGGGCAGCTCCAGCATTTT
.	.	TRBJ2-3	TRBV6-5	CAGQGRDTDTQYF	TGTGCCGGCCAGGGAAGGGACACAGATACGCAGTATTTT
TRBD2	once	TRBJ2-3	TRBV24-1	CATSDLSSGGARDTQYF	TGTGCCACCAGTGATTTGAGTAGCGGGGGGGCCCGAGATACGCAGTATTTT
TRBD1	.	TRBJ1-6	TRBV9	CASSAAAGQDNSPLHF	TGTGCCAGCAGCGCCGCGGCTGGACAGGATAATTCACCCCTCCACTTT
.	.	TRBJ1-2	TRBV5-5	CASSLSQGNYGYTF	TGTGCCAGCAGCTTGTCCCAGGGGAACTATGGCTACACCTTC
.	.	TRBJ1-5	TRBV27	CASSLSAGLNQPQHF	TGTGCCAGCAGTTTATCGGCGGGCCTCAATCAGCCCCAGCATTTT
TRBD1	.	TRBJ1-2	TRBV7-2	CASSPVPQGARYGYTF	TGTGCCAGCAGTCCAGTCCCACAGGGGGCGCGGTATGGCTACACCTTC
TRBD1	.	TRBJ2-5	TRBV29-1	CSTGQIQETQYF	TGCAGCACGGGACAGATCCAAGAGACCCAGTACTTC
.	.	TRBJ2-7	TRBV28	CASSFSGSYEQYF	TGTGCCAGCAGTTTCAGCGGTTCCTACGAGCAGTACTTC
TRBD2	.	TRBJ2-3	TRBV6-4	CASSPTGGNTDTQYF	TGTGCCAGCAGCCCGACGGGGGGTAACACAGATACGCAGTATTTT
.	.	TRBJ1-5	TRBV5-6	CASSLANGGGKQPQHF	TGTGCCAGCAGCTTGGCCAATGGTGGGGGAAAACAGCCCCAGCATTTT
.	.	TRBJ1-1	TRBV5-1	CASSAGVNTEAFF	TGCGCCAGCAGCGCCGGGGTGAACACTGAAGCTTTCTTT
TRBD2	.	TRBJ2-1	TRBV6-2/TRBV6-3	CASSSLTSGGLYNEQFF	TGTGCCAGCAGTTCCCTGACTAGCGGGGGCCTTTACAATGAGCAGTTCTTC
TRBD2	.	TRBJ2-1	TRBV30	CAWSVTAGDSEFF	TGTGCCTGGAGTGTAACAGCGGGGGACTCTGAGTTCTTC
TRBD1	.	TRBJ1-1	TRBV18	CASSPFHRGKDTEAFF	TGTGCCAGCTCACCTTTCCACAGGGGTAAGGACACTGAAGCTTTCTTT
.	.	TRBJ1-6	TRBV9	CASSVASAAEVNSPLHF	TGTGCCAGCAGCGTAGCTAGCGCCGCAGAAGTTAATTCACCCCTCCACTTT
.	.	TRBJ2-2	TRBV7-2	CASSLVSTNTGELFF	TGTGCCAGCAGCTTAGTGTCAACGAACACCGGGGAGCTGTTTTTT
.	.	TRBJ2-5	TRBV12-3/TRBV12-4	CASSLRLETQYF	TGTGCCAGCAGTTTAAGATTGGAGACCCAGTACTTC